Listed below are T cell receptor beta chains from one sample, sequenced in a study of chemoradiotherapy in HPV16-positive cancers. Assay: immunoSEQ multiplex PCR; the TCRdb copy retains only in-frame clones and omits some. The sample consists of 14,000 or so clones, roughly 71% of them appearing once. The specimen was taken from a patient who underwent chemoradiotherapy. The receptors stem from a human donor with HPV-associated anogenital cancer. CDR3s include the opening cysteine and the closing phenylalanine or tryptophan. D genes are given only for firm matches. Some rows have no size entry. The others give once, few or many, or a class for an expanded clone.

>few|TRBJ2-7|TRBV5-6|.
CASSLAQGLYEQYF
TGTGCCAGCAGCTTGGCCCAGGGACTCTACGAGCAGTACTTC
>.|TRBJ1-2|TRBV27|.
CASSQSSGRTNYGYTF
TGTGCCAGCAGTCAATCCTCGGGGAGGACTAACTATGGCTACACCTTC
>.|TRBJ1-2|TRBV10-2|.
CASSESAGPYGYTF
TGCGCCAGCAGTGAGTCGGCAGGTCCCTATGGCTACACCTTC
>.|TRBJ2-5|TRBV5-4|TRBD1
CASSLVQGAETQYF
TGTGCCAGCAGCTTGGTACAGGGGGCCGAGACCCAGTACTTC
>.|TRBJ1-2|TRBV6-6|.
CASSYRFSQGNGYTF
TGTGCCAGCAGTTACCGGTTCTCACAGGGCAATGGCTACACCTTC
>few|TRBJ2-7|TRBV5-4|TRBD2
CASSDALAGGSYEQYF
TGTGCCAGCAGCGACGCACTAGCGGGGGGCTCTTACGAGCAGTACTTC
>.|TRBJ1-2|TRBV4-1|.
CASSQSITTYGYTF
TGCGCCAGCAGCCAATCAATTACTACATATGGCTACACCTTC
>once|TRBJ2-7|TRBV27|TRBD1
CASSAQGFEQYF
TGTGCCAGCAGTGCACAGGGGTTCGAGCAGTACTTC
>.|TRBJ2-2|TRBV7-6|TRBD2
CASSLRLADTGELFF
TGTGCCAGCAGCTTAAGGCTAGCGGACACCGGGGAGCTGTTTTTT
>.|TRBJ2-1|TRBV7-2|TRBD2
CASSLYSGENEQFF
TGTGCCAGCAGCTTATACAGCGGGGAGAATGAGCAGTTCTTC
>.|TRBJ2-7|TRBV5-1|.
CASSFPGSGEQYF
TGCGCCAGCAGCTTTCCAGGGTCCGGCGAGCAGTACTTC
>.|TRBJ1-2|TRBV28|TRBD1
CASSLSASGTDYGYTF
TGTGCCAGCAGTTTGTCCGCCTCCGGGACAGACTATGGCTACACCTTC
>.|TRBJ2-7|TRBV5-5|.
CASSLKETGLYEQYF
TGTGCCAGCAGCTTGAAGGAGACAGGCCTCTACGAGCAGTACTTC
>once|TRBJ1-1|TRBV5-8|.
CASSFGGWAAEAFF
TGTGCCAGCAGCTTTGGAGGCTGGGCTGCTGAAGCTTTCTTT
>.|TRBJ2-7|TRBV13|TRBD1
CASSPRTGLAYEQYF
TGTGCCAGCAGCCCCCGGACAGGGCTCGCCTACGAGCAGTACTTC
>few|TRBJ1-2|TRBV7-9|TRBD1
CASSLRDRRYGYTF
TGTGCCAGCAGCTTACGGGACAGACGCTATGGCTACACCTTC
>few|TRBJ2-1|TRBV28|.
CASSLRQGFDEQFF
TGTGCCAGCAGTTTACGGCAGGGGTTTGATGAGCAGTTCTTC
>.|TRBJ2-7|TRBV2|.
CASRVYEQYF
TGTGCCAGCAGGGTCTACGAGCAGTACTTC
>.|TRBJ2-7|TRBV20-1|.
CSASDGDEQYF
TGCAGTGCTTCGGACGGGGACGAGCAGTACTTC
>.|TRBJ2-7|TRBV13|TRBD2
CASGRGGRYEQYF
TGTGCCAGCGGGCGGGGGGGCCGGTACGAGCAGTACTTC
>.|TRBJ2-5|TRBV11-2|.
CASSGGTAQETQYF
TGTGCCAGCAGCGGCGGGACGGCACAAGAGACCCAGTACTTC
>.|TRBJ2-1|TRBV6-4|TRBD2
CASSDVGSGDYNEQFF
TGTGCCAGCAGTGACGTTGGTAGCGGGGACTACAATGAGCAGTTCTTC
>.|TRBJ2-7|TRBV18|.
CASSGGTGEVEQYF
TGTGCCAGCTCAGGTGGGACTGGGGAGGTCGAGCAGTACTTC
>few|TRBJ1-2|TRBV10-1|.
CASSPGNYGYTF
TGCGCCAGCAGTCCAGGCAACTATGGCTACACCTTC
>.|TRBJ1-3|TRBV12-5|.
CASGLRTGVSGNTIYF
TGTGCTAGTGGTTTGAGAACTGGAGTCTCTGGAAACACCATATATTTT
>few|TRBJ1-2|TRBV6-5|.
CASSYNPGHGYTF
TGTGCCAGCAGTTACAATCCAGGGCATGGCTACACCTTC
>few|TRBJ2-2|TRBV10-3|.
CAISESGSGELFF
TGTGCCATCAGTGAGTCGGGTTCCGGGGAGCTGTTTTTT
>.|TRBJ2-7|TRBV10-3|.
CAISADSSYEQYF
TGTGCCATCAGCGCGGACAGCTCCTACGAGCAGTACTTC
>once|TRBJ2-7|TRBV28|TRBD1
CASSFGTGDYEQYF
TGTGCCAGCAGTTTTGGGACAGGGGATTACGAGCAGTACTTC
>.|TRBJ1-6|TRBV7-9|.
CASSSTTGLANSPLHF
TGTGCCAGCAGCTCTACTACGGGACTCGCTAATTCACCCCTCCACTTT
>.|TRBJ1-6|TRBV5-1|.
CASSERPGNSPLHF
TGCGCCAGCAGCGAGAGACCAGGCAATTCACCCCTCCACTTT
>few|TRBJ2-1|TRBV29-1|.
CSVDGTYNEQFF
TGCAGCGTGGACGGGACGTACAATGAGCAGTTCTTC
>few|TRBJ1-2|TRBV18|TRBD1
CASTSETGANYGYTF
TGTGCCAGCACTTCCGAGACAGGGGCCAACTATGGCTACACCTTC
>.|TRBJ1-1|TRBV21-1|.
CASSSGLEAFF
TGTGCCAGCAGCTCGGGACTTGAAGCTTTCTTT
>.|TRBJ1-1|TRBV11-2|.
CASSPSSGLLPAFF
TGTGCCAGCAGCCCGAGTAGCGGCCTGCTCCCGGCTTTCTTT
>.|TRBJ2-5|TRBV30|.
CAWSLDSSQYF
TGTGCCTGGAGCCTAGACAGCTCACAGTACTTC
>few|TRBJ2-7|TRBV9|TRBD1
CASSVGFGDRATQYF
TGTGCCAGCAGCGTAGGGTTCGGGGACAGGGCAACGCAGTACTTC
>.|TRBJ1-2|TRBV5-6|.
CASSFARPSGRNYGYTF
TGCGCCAGCAGCTTCGCCCGTCCGTCAGGGCGGAACTATGGCTACACCTTC
>.|TRBJ1-2|TRBV5-5|.
CASSLTDTTGYTF
TGTGCCAGCAGCTTGACGGACACCACCGGCTACACCTTC
>.|TRBJ2-2|TRBV6-5|TRBD1
CASGERTGGTGELFF
TGTGCCAGCGGAGAAAGGACAGGGGGGACCGGGGAGCTGTTTTTT
>few|TRBJ1-2|TRBV6-6|TRBD1
CASTPDRAVLVYTF
TGTGCCAGCACCCCGGACAGGGCGGTGCTAGTCTACACCTTC
>.|TRBJ1-6|TRBV18|.
CASSPGHHNSPLHF
TGTGCCAGCTCACCAGGGCACCATAATTCACCCCTCCACTTT
>few|TRBJ1-3|TRBV4-1|TRBD1
CASSPWGQSSGNTIYF
TGCGCCAGCAGCCCCTGGGGACAGTCCTCTGGAAACACCATATATTTT